This paragraph covers one TCR beta chain sequence. The antigen remains undetermined. The donors, healthy Caucasians from Russia, were aged about 6 to 95. Staff drew about 10 milliliters of peripheral blood from each donor. The data are from a study of blood T cells in healthy people across ages. Study findings and constraints: Among T cells, TCR beta diversity per million cells dropped roughly linearly as age rose. More naive CD4+ cells and higher diversity marked long-lived donors relative to aged donors.

Alongside a J-beta primer mix, a sample-barcoded 5' primer served in a second PCR lasting roughly 7 to 11 cycles. TCRdb fed the 5' RACE reads into MiXCR, producing one record per CDR3 protein. The sample holds more than 800,000 distinct CDR3 sequences, 35% to 55% seen once. The V gene's germline CDR1 is DFQATT and CDR2 SNEGSKA (reference sequence). The CDR3 length is 15 residues. V shed 1 base and J 6 bases; nucleotides not matched to a gene: 4. V gene TRBV20-1 combines with J gene TRBJ1-5; TRBD1 matches 12 bases. The sequenced sample was blood. The clonotype was recovered from an older woman in good health. In nucleotides, the CDR3 is TGCAGTGCTAGAGGCGGGACAGGGGGCTTTCAGCCCCAGCATTTT. Protein: CSARGGTGGFQPQHF.